The 23 T cell receptor beta chains below all came from one sample that was sequenced in a study of CD8 T cells in ankylosing spondylitis. These receptors' antigens are unknown. Study conclusions and caveats: It appeared that ankylosing spondylitis blood was characterized by a TCR beta motif of fewer than ten highly homologous variants.

TCRdb processed the 5' RACE reads anew with MiXCR; each CDR3 protein has one entry. The sample shows about 130,000 distinct CDR3 sequences, under 20% of them seen only once. Sequencing used blood, either unsorted or a sorted T cell fraction (not recorded which). The receptor set was obtained from a male donor with ankylosing spondylitis.

In its sample, this clonotype was seen a few times. The gene calls are TRBV13 and TRBJ2-7, with TRBD1 identical over 8 bases. The CDR3 sequence is 12 residues long. Germline CDR1 reads PRHDT; CDR2 reads FYEKMQ (reference sequence). Trimming took 8 bases from V and 6 from J; bases not matched to a gene: 6. CDR3 bases: TGTGCCAGCGGCCAGGGGGCCTCCGAGCAGTACTTC. This codes for CASGQGASEQYF.

The sample holds a few counts of this clonotype. This chain links TRBV20-1 with TRBJ2-5; TRBD2 is a possible D gene (5 bases). Germline V CDR1 and CDR2: DFQATT, SNEGSKA (reference sequence). The CDR3 contains 14 residues. Trimming removed 3 bases at V and 5 bases at J, with 16 bases between. The CDR3 here is CSASYWETDETQYF. As DNA, the CDR3 is TGCAGTGCTAGTTATTGGGAGACGGATGAGACCCAGTACTTC.

The rearrangement links TRBV29-1 to TRBJ1-1; TRBD1 is a possible D gene (6 bases). CDR3 size: 14 residues. CDR1 SQVTM and CDR2 ANQGSEA come from the germline V gene. Trimming took 8 bases from V and 0 from J, leaving 16 bases between them. As DNA, the CDR3 is TGCAGCATAACCGAACAGGGCCTGAACACTGAAGCTTTCTTT. Translated: CSITEQGLNTEAFF.

The chain couples TRBV27 to TRBJ2-2; unclear D gene. Trimming pared 7 bases from V and 5 bases from J, leaving 8 bases between. CDR1 and CDR2 (germline): MNHEY, SMNVEV (reference sequence). This CDR3 region has 12 residues. This chain's CDR3 is CASTGVTGELFF. CDR3 DNA: TGTGCCAGCACCGGAGTAACCGGGGAGCTGTTTTTT.

This clonotype was recorded a few times. The genes are TRBV7-9 and TRBJ2-1, with 7 nucleotides matching TRBD2. Germline assignment: CDR1 SEHNR and CDR2 FQNEAQ (reference sequence). V was clipped by 3 bases and J by 6 bases; unmatched bases: 11. The CDR3 is made up of 16 amino acids. CDR3 nucleotides: TGTGCCAGCAGCTTTCCGCTATCGGGGACTACCAATGAGCAGTTCTTC. Translated, it gives CASSFPLSGTTNEQFF.

This clonotype was counted many times. The chain employs TRBV7-9 and TRBJ2-1; 10 bases map to TRBD2. V lost 8 bases, J lost 7 bases, and 11 bases stayed unmatched. CDR3 size: 15 residues. Germline V gene data show CDR1 as SEHNR and CDR2 as FQNEAQ (reference sequence). The CDR3 here is CASVGLSGRLNEQFF. The CDR3 coding sequence is TGTGCCAGCGTGGGTCTTAGCGGGAGGCTGAATGAGCAGTTCTTC.

The rearrangement uses TRBV12-3 or TRBV12-4 and TRBJ1-6; tentatively, D is TRBD1 (5 bases). The CDR3 loop spans 18 amino acids. V dropped 5 bases and J dropped 0 bases, with 17 bases sitting between them. The chain's CDR3 is CASSPYRLTRSYNSPLHF. CDR3 in DNA: TGTGCCAGCAGTCCTTACAGGTTAACCCGCTCCTATAATTCACCCCTCCACTTT.

This clonotype occurred a few times. The V call is TRBV2, the J call TRBJ2-5; 9 nucleotides align to TRBD2. From germline, CDR1 is SNHLY and CDR2 FYNNEI. V lost 3 bases to trimming and J lost 0 bases; unmatched junction nucleotides: 17. The CDR3 contains 20 residues. CDR3 region: CASSEKYRGRVPRYQETQYF. The CDR3 DNA sequence: TGTGCCAGCAGTGAGAAGTATCGCGGGAGGGTCCCTCGGTACCAAGAGACCCAGTACTTC.

The rearrangement links TRBV19 to TRBJ1-4; no definite D call. The CDR3 spans 14 residues. Trimming left V 7 bases short and J 0 bases short, with 9 bases between. Germline CDR1 LNHDA, CDR2 SQIVND (reference sequence). CDR3 nucleotides: TGTGCCAGTACGGGGTTCGCAACTAATGAAAAACTGTTTTTT. Its translation is CASTGFATNEKLFF.

The J gene is TRBJ2-7, the V gene TRBV11-1; TRBD2 matches 13 bases. Germline CDR1 SGHAT, CDR2 FQDESV (reference sequence). This CDR3 spans 19 amino acids. V was pared by 4 bases and J by 3 bases, with 15 bases of the junction left unmatched. The CDR3 protein is CASSSAGLAGVGSDYEQYF. The CDR3 DNA reads TGTGCCAGCAGCTCTGCCGGACTAGCGGGAGTCGGTTCGGACTACGAGCAGTACTTC.

The CDR3 bases are TGTGCCAGCACCTCAACAGCGTTCGATACGCAGTATTTT. Translated, it gives CASTSTAFDTQYF. The rearrangement links TRBV27 to TRBJ2-3; D uncertain. There are 13 residues in the CDR3. The germline gives CDR1 MNHEY, CDR2 SMNVEV (reference sequence). The V and J ends lost 7 bases and 6 bases respectively, with 14 bases between them.

CDR3 sequence reads: CASSLWTATEAFF. CDR3 DNA: TGTGCCAGCAGTTTATGGACAGCCACTGAAGCTTTCTTT. This chain connects TRBV28 to TRBJ1-1, with D perhaps matching TRBD1 (5 bases). V was pared by 0 bases and J by 4 bases, with 6 bases between. The germline CDR1 and CDR2 sequences are MDHEN and SYDVKM. This CDR3 contains 13 residues. The full variable domain, with the rest looked up from reference TRBV28 and TRBJ1-1, is DVKVTQSSRYLVKRTGEKVFLECVQDMDHENMFWYRQDPGLGLRLIYFSYDVKMKEKGDIPEGYSVSREKKERFSLILESASTNQTSMYLCASSLWTATEAFFGQGTRLTVV.

The rearrangement links TRBV30 to TRBJ1-2; D gene unclear. There are 15 residues in the CDR3. V was clipped by 3 bases and J by 8 bases, with 22 bases between them. Per the germline V gene, CDR1 is GTSNPN and CDR2 is SVGIG (reference sequence). CDR3 sequence (DNA): TGTGCCTGGAGGGCGGGCCAGGCCCTCTTTCGCGGCTACACCTTC. It translates to CAWRAGQALFRGYTF.

The chain recombines TRBV27 with TRBJ2-1; D is undetermined. The germline V gene has CDR1 MNHEY and CDR2 SMNVEV (reference sequence). The CDR3 extends over 13 amino acids. With 6 bases removed from V and 9 bases from J, the gap between germline ends came to 15 bases. The CDR3 DNA is TGTGCCAGCAGCGACGGGCCGATCGGTGAGCAGTTCTTC. It translates to CASSDGPIGEQFF.

This clonotype was detected only a few times. This sequence joins TRBV27 and TRBJ2-2; TRBD2 aligns across 13 bases. The CDR3 sequence is 15 residues long. Per the germline V gene, CDR1 is MNHEY and CDR2 is SMNVEV (reference sequence). V was clipped by 4 bases and J by 6 bases; unmatched bases: 2. The CDR3 DNA reads as TGTGCCAGCAGTTCACTAGCGGGAGGGTCCGGGGAGCTGTTTTTT. The encoded protein is CASSSLAGGSGELFF.

In this sample, this clonotype turned up a few times. The CDR3 DNA reads TGTGCCAGCAGCTCCGGACAGGGGGAAATTTACGAGCAGTACTTC. This codes for CASSSGQGEIYEQYF. The chain recombines TRBV7-9 with TRBJ2-7, with 10 bases identical to TRBD1. Per germline, CDR1 SEHNR and CDR2 FQNEAQ (reference sequence). V was clipped by 4 bases and J by 4 bases; unmatched bases: 7. This CDR3 is built from 15 residues.

The table lists this clonotype with a few counts. This chain connects TRBV28 to TRBJ2-7; maybe TRBD2 (6 bases). The CDR3 is made up of 12 amino acids. V was trimmed by 10 bases and J by 1 base, leaving 11 bases between them. The germline CDR1 and CDR2 sequences are MDHEN and SYDVKM. CDR3: CATEEGSYEQYF. CDR3 coding DNA: TGTGCCACCGAGGAGGGGTCCTACGAGCAGTACTTC.

This chain links TRBV2 with TRBJ2-3; D could derive from TRBD1 or TRBD2 (6 bases each). CDR1 and CDR2 (germline): SNHLY, FYNNEI. The germline V and J ends were trimmed by 4 bases and 1 base, with 21 bases remaining between them. The CDR3 totals 18 residues. CDR3 amino acids: CASSVRLEGGLGTDTQYF. CDR3 in DNA: TGTGCCAGCAGTGTTAGGCTTGAGGGGGGTTTGGGCACAGATACGCAGTATTTT.

The chain combines TRBV5-1 with TRBJ2-7; D is possibly TRBD2 (6 bases). Germline V gene data show CDR1 as SGHRS and CDR2 as YFSETQ. V was trimmed by 0 bases and J by 2 bases, leaving 12 bases between them. The CDR3 is made up of 15 amino acids. The CDR3 region is CASSLAASATYEQYF. CDR3 in DNA: TGCGCCAGCAGCTTGGCCGCTAGCGCGACCTACGAGCAGTACTTC.

This clonotype was observed a few times. The chain links TRBV7-2 to TRBJ2-7; 10 nucleotides match TRBD1. CDR3 length: 14 residues. V lost 4 bases, J lost 3 bases, and 3 bases stayed unmatched. Germline assignment: CDR1 SGHTA and CDR2 FQGNSA. The CDR3 protein is CASSSGTGDYEQYF. CDR3 nucleotides: TGTGCCAGCAGCTCAGGGACAGGGGACTACGAGCAGTACTTC.

This chain uses TRBV28 with TRBJ2-1; 11 bases map to TRBD2. The CDR3 extends over 16 amino acids. Trimming removed 6 bases from V and 10 bases from J; junction bases left unmatched: 14. Germline CDR1 is MDHEN and CDR2 is SYDVKM. The CDR3 sequence: CASSPRASGRMGEQFF. The CDR3 coding sequence is TGTGCCAGCAGCCCCCGTGCTAGCGGGAGGATGGGAGAGCAGTTCTTC.

This chain joins TRBV12-3 or TRBV12-4 and TRBJ1-2; D is perhaps TRBD1 (6 bases). V lost 3 bases to trimming and J lost 8 bases, with 13 bases between them. This CDR3 has 13 residues. The CDR3 sequence: CASSFGQGLGYTF. The CDR3 nucleotides read TGTGCCAGCAGTTTTGGGCAGGGGCTGGGCTACACCTTC.

V usage is TRBV7-9 and J usage is TRBJ2-7; no definite D call. CDR1 and CDR2 (germline): SEHNR, FQNEAQ (reference sequence). Trimming shortened V by 1 base and J by 3 bases, and 7 bases separated the two germline ends. This CDR3 is built from 13 residues. The CDR3 loop is CASSLEANYEQYF. The CDR3 DNA reads as TGTGCCAGCAGCTTAGAGGCAAACTACGAGCAGTACTTC.